This T cell receptor beta chain was sequenced in a study of blood T cells in healthy people across ages. As for this clonotype: The antigen is unknown.

Using a J-beta primer mix together with a sample-barcoded 5' primer, a second PCR was run for about 6 to 12 cycles. Every sample gave at least 2.5 million paired-end reads containing CDR3. TCRdb re-called the 5' RACE reads through MiXCR, storing one row per CDR3 protein. The sample consists of around 2 million distinct CDR3 sequences, around 42% of them appearing once. Overall study findings and caveats: Per million T cells, TCR beta diversity dropped about linearly as age rose.

Sequencing used blood. The clonotype originates from a human donor in good health.

The CDR3: CASSLGTLAGGLGDTQYF. The CDR3, as DNA: TGCGCCAGCAGCTTGGGGACCCTAGCGGGGGGGCTTGGAGATACGCAGTATTTT. The gene calls are TRBV5-1 and TRBJ2-3, with 12 bases that match TRBD2. Germline V CDR1 and CDR2: SGHRS, YFSETQ. V lost 0 bases to trimming and J lost 5 bases; unmatched junction nucleotides: 10. The CDR3 runs 18 residues.